The clone carrying this TCR beta chain was picked up a small number of times. Its antigen is not known. This entry comes from a study of T cell repertoires in cytomegalovirus infection. Background on the study: Use of recently identified HLA-C-restricted and well-studied HLA-B-restricted CMV epitopes was part of the study. Public TCR beta signature analysis indicated the presence of both CMV infection and matching HLA type.

The ends lost 5 bases at V and 4 bases at J; junction bases unmatched: 7. Germline-derived CDR1 and CDR2 are SEHNR and FQNEAQ (reference sequence). The CDR3 totals 15 residues. Study conclusions and caveats: Frequencies of public TCR beta families were cumulated, and this identified carriers of CMV plus the relevant HLA. CMV-specific TCR beta clonotypes restricted by HLA-C were the ones dominating the ex vivo response.

TCRdb re-analysed the reads in MiXCR, keeping a single row per CDR3 protein. Of approximately 730,000 distinct CDR3 sequences in the sample, under 35% were seen once. The chain carries TRBV7-9 and TRBJ1-2, with TRBD1 identical over 10 bases. This sample comprised cultured CD8+ T cells from PBMCs, obtained from culture after CMV antigen stimulation. This clonotype was obtained from a human donor in good health (CMV status not recorded). Some clones in this sample may be carry-over from other donors' samples. For the CDR3, the DNA is TGTGCCAGCAGCCACCGGGACAGGGGTTTCTATGGCTACACCTTC. Translation gives CASSHRDRGFYGYTF.